This entry concerns a single T cell receptor (beta chain). The antigen remains unidentified. Profiling relied on immunoSEQ multiplex PCR, and the TCRdb table lists in-frame clones only, not all of them. The sample holds approximately 61,000 clones; around 73% are singletons and the top ten take 1% to 1.5%. The data were taken from a study of vaccination effects on CD4 cells after COVID-19. About the study: A median of 72 days separated the second dose and sampling.

General study results and limits: Late in the post-vaccination period, infection-induced and vaccine-induced clones underwent marked clonal contraction.

Peptide-pool stimulation followed by sequencing identified expanded antigen-specific CD4+ clonotypes in the ViraFEST assay. Once cultured for approximately ten days, the cells underwent separation to obtain CD4+ T cells. All study participants received two doses of BNT162b2 or mRNA-1273 vaccine. The material was CD4+ T cells from PBMCs cultured with HCoV-229E spike peptides, obtained after COVID-19 vaccination. The TCR was taken from a human donor who received a COVID-19 vaccine.

The CDR3 DNA sequence: TGTGCCAGCAGTGAAAAGACAGACTCTGGGGCCAACGTCCTGACTTTC. Its protein product is CASSEKTDSGANVLTF. J is TRBJ2-6 and V is TRBV6-4, with D tentatively TRBD1 (5 bases). V lost 3 bases, J lost 0 bases, and 9 bases lay in between. This CDR3 comprises 16 residues. Germline lookup yields CDR1 MRHNA and CDR2 SNTAGT.